These T cell receptor beta chains were read from a single sample in a study of regulatory T cells in long-lasting Graves disease. TCRdb re-called the multiplex PCR reads with MiXCR, one entry per CDR3 protein. Among 450,000 to 600,000 distinct CDR3 sequences, approximately 13% were seen once, and the ten largest hold more than 8.5%. These data were also filed under a second study, of T cells in Graves' hyperthyroidism and ophthalmopathy.

The sample was peripheral blood mononuclear cells (PBMCs), taken at new diagnosis, from a patient treated with antithyroid drugs. These receptors were taken from a man in his thirties or forties with Graves disease. The CDR3 runs from the conserved cysteine through the conserved F or W. Each record gives: J gene, D gene, V gene, clone size, CDR3 DNA, CDR3 protein. A D gene is named only where the DNA matches it firmly. Some rows mark clone size as missing; the rest say once, few, many or name a class of expanded clone.

J gene: TRBJ2-3
D gene: -
V gene: TRBV6-4
clone size: -
CDR3 DNA: TGTGCCAGCAGTGACGGGACTACAGATACGCAGTATTTT
CDR3 protein: CASSDGTTDTQYF

J gene: TRBJ1-1
D gene: -
V gene: TRBV4-1
clone size: -
CDR3 DNA: TGCGCCAGCAGCCAAGCCGGGACGGTGAACACTGAAGCTTTCTTT
CDR3 protein: CASSQAGTVNTEAFF

J gene: TRBJ2-2
D gene: -
V gene: TRBV20-1
clone size: many
CDR3 DNA: TGCAGTGCTGGAGACTTCAACACCGGGGAGCTGTTTTTT
CDR3 protein: CSAGDFNTGELFF

J gene: TRBJ2-3
D gene: TRBD2
V gene: TRBV20-1
clone size: few
CDR3 DNA: TGCAGTGCTACGCTAGCGGATCTAACAGATACGCAGTATTTT
CDR3 protein: CSATLADLTDTQYF

J gene: TRBJ1-1
D gene: TRBD1
V gene: TRBV3-1
clone size: many
CDR3 DNA: TGTGCCAGCAGCCCTCGACAGGGTCAAGGAGCTTTCTTT
CDR3 protein: CASSPRQGQGAFF

J gene: TRBJ1-1
D gene: -
V gene: TRBV6-5
clone size: many
CDR3 DNA: TGTGCCAGCAGTTACTCGCCGCTTAACACTGAAGCTTTCTTT
CDR3 protein: CASSYSPLNTEAFF

J gene: TRBJ2-3
D gene: -
V gene: TRBV5-4
clone size: few
CDR3 DNA: TGTGCCAGCAGCTTTGAGGGAGGAGGTACGCAGTATTTT
CDR3 protein: CASSFEGGGTQYF

J gene: TRBJ2-5
D gene: -
V gene: TRBV18
clone size: -
CDR3 DNA: TGTGCCAGCACACCATGGACCATTAAAGAGACCCAGTACTTC
CDR3 protein: CASTPWTIKETQYF

J gene: TRBJ2-7
D gene: TRBD2
V gene: TRBV29-1
clone size: few
CDR3 DNA: TGCAGCGTTGATAGCGGGAGCTACGAGCAGTACTTC
CDR3 protein: CSVDSGSYEQYF

J gene: TRBJ2-7
D gene: -
V gene: TRBV5-1
clone size: -
CDR3 DNA: TGCGCCAGCAGCCCTACAGGGAAGAACTACGAGCAGTACTTC
CDR3 protein: CASSPTGKNYEQYF

J gene: TRBJ1-4
D gene: -
V gene: TRBV5-1
clone size: many
CDR3 DNA: TGTGCCAGCAGCTTGGATAGCGTGACGAGCAAACTGTTTTTT
CDR3 protein: CASSLDSVTSKLFF

J gene: TRBJ2-7
D gene: TRBD2
V gene: TRBV5-1
clone size: many
CDR3 DNA: TGCGCCAGCAGCCCAAGGGGAGCGGGAAAGTACGAGCAGTACTTC
CDR3 protein: CASSPRGAGKYEQYF

J gene: TRBJ2-3
D gene: -
V gene: TRBV11-2
clone size: many
CDR3 DNA: TGTGCCAGTCGAAAGGAGGGAAGGGCAGATACGCAGTATTTT
CDR3 protein: CASRKEGRADTQYF

J gene: TRBJ1-5
D gene: TRBD1
V gene: TRBV19
clone size: few
CDR3 DNA: TGTGCCAGTATTCAGGACAGGGGGAGTCAGCCCCAGCATTTT
CDR3 protein: CASIQDRGSQPQHF

J gene: TRBJ2-3
D gene: -
V gene: TRBV7-8
clone size: many
CDR3 DNA: TGTGCCAGCAGCCAGGCGCTAACCAACACAGATACGCAGTATTTT
CDR3 protein: CASSQALTNTDTQYF

J gene: TRBJ2-1
D gene: TRBD1
V gene: TRBV24-1
clone size: many
CDR3 DNA: TGTGCCACCAGTGATCCGGGACAGGGGGCTGGATACAATGAGCAGTTCTTC
CDR3 protein: CATSDPGQGAGYNEQFF

J gene: TRBJ1-1
D gene: -
V gene: TRBV10-3
clone size: many
CDR3 DNA: TGTGCCATCACTCAGGACACTGGGTATGAAGCTTTCTTT
CDR3 protein: CAITQDTGYEAFF

J gene: TRBJ2-1
D gene: TRBD2
V gene: TRBV7-2
clone size: many
CDR3 DNA: TGTGCCAGCAGCCGACTAGCGGGAGGGCCCGATGAGCAGTTCTTC
CDR3 protein: CASSRLAGGPDEQFF

J gene: TRBJ2-1
D gene: -
V gene: TRBV3-1
clone size: -
CDR3 DNA: TGTGCCAGCAGCCAAGACACGGGGATCTACAATGAGCAGTTCTTC
CDR3 protein: CASSQDTGIYNEQFF

J gene: TRBJ2-1
D gene: -
V gene: TRBV10-3
clone size: many
CDR3 DNA: TGTGCCATCGCGGACGAGGAGCAGTTCTTC
CDR3 protein: CAIADEEQFF

J gene: TRBJ2-3
D gene: -
V gene: TRBV19
clone size: -
CDR3 DNA: TGTGCCAGTACCACCCCCTACAGCGGGAGCACAGATACGCAGTATTTT
CDR3 protein: CASTTPYSGSTDTQYF

J gene: TRBJ1-5
D gene: -
V gene: TRBV6-1
clone size: many
CDR3 DNA: TGTGCCATCCGGGGGGAGGTTGAGCCCCAGCATTTT
CDR3 protein: CAIRGEVEPQHF

J gene: TRBJ2-5
D gene: -
V gene: TRBV7-9
clone size: -
CDR3 DNA: TGTGCCAGCAGCTCCCATCGTCTGATCCCGGAGACCCAGTACTTC
CDR3 protein: CASSSHRLIPETQYF

J gene: TRBJ1-1
D gene: -
V gene: TRBV25-1
clone size: many
CDR3 DNA: TGTGCCAGCAGTGAGAGAGGGAACACTGAAGCTTTCTTT
CDR3 protein: CASSERGNTEAFF

J gene: TRBJ1-2
D gene: -
V gene: TRBV19
clone size: -
CDR3 DNA: TGTGCCAGTAGTATCAAGGCCCGCTACACCTTC
CDR3 protein: CASSIKARYTF

J gene: TRBJ2-1
D gene: TRBD2
V gene: TRBV6-1
clone size: many
CDR3 DNA: TGTGCCAGCAGTCCCCGGGGGACTAGCGGGATCGCCTCCTACAATGAGCAGTTCTTC
CDR3 protein: CASSPRGTSGIASYNEQFF

J gene: TRBJ2-7
D gene: TRBD2
V gene: TRBV10-3
clone size: many
CDR3 DNA: TGTGCCATCAGTGACCAACTAGCGGGACGCTCCTACGAGCAGTACTTC
CDR3 protein: CAISDQLAGRSYEQYF